This T cell receptor (beta chain) was observed in a study of shared clonotypes between healthy human individuals. In the original processing: Filtering differed for immunoSEQ, which gave only junction sequences without quality scores. Only in-frame clones appear in the TCRdb table, and some are missing; sequencing was by immunoSEQ multiplex PCR. For V, J and clone size, that table is used; D and trimming come from the DNA. The sample lists 850,000 to 1,200,000 clones, about 70% occurring once. There were no recent acute infections or vaccinations among the donors, who were healthy HIV-negative adults. Every donor was a Caucasian adult from Nashville, Tennessee. Naive CD4+ cells were CD45RA-selected; the remaining cells were memory. The source is a man between 18 and 29 years old in good health. The material sequenced was memory CD4+ T cells sorted from blood. Sample subset: CD45RA-negative fraction.

CDR3 DNA: TGTGCCAGCAGTTTATACGGGTGGCAAGACACTGAAGCTTTCTTT. Amino acid sequence: CASSLYGWQDTEAFF. This sequence joins TRBV28 and TRBJ1-1, with D unclear. The CDR3 sequence is 15 residues long. The V and J ends lost 1 base and 3 bases respectively, with 12 bases between them. Germline CDR1 reads MDHEN; CDR2 reads SYDVKM.